Listed below are T cell receptor beta chains from one sample, sequenced in a study of shared clonotypes between healthy human individuals. Clones were sequenced by immunoSEQ multiplex PCR, and TCRdb holds only the in-frame ones, with some missing. The repertoire includes about 510,000 clones, over 60% of them detected once, and around 13% sits in the top ten. What was sequenced was PBMCs. The receptors come from a woman between 40 and 55 years old in good health. Some clones in this sample may be carry-over from other donors' samples. Both conserved end residues are part of each CDR3. Each record gives: V gene, D gene, J gene, clone size, CDR3 protein, CDR3 DNA. D genes are given only for firm matches. The size field is filled for only some rows; it gives once, few, many or a size class.

TRBV6-4	.	TRBJ1-2	.	CASSMGGQGGYTF	TGTGCCAGCAGTATGGGGGGCCAAGGTGGCTACACCTTC
TRBV7-2	TRBD1	TRBJ2-7	.	CASSIGQGYFYEQYF	TGTGCCAGCAGCATCGGACAGGGGTACTTCTACGAGCAGTACTTC
TRBV29-1	TRBD1	TRBJ2-1	once	CSVGTGAHEQFF	TGCAGCGTTGGGACAGGAGCTCATGAGCAGTTCTTC
TRBV9	.	TRBJ2-3	once	CASSVEGKGRNTDTQYF	TGTGCCAGCAGCGTAGAAGGGAAAGGACGTAACACAGATACGCAGTATTTT
TRBV28	.	TRBJ1-1	many	CASRSGVTEAFF	TGTGCCAGTAGGTCAGGGGTAACTGAAGCTTTCTTT
TRBV27	.	TRBJ2-2	.	CASSRGASGTGELFF	TGTGCCAGCAGCCGCGGAGCGAGCGGCACCGGGGAGCTGTTTTTT
TRBV7-3	.	TRBJ2-5	few	CASSPDGQETQYF	TGTGCCAGCAGCCCCGATGGACAAGAGACCCAGTACTTC
TRBV12-5	TRBD2	TRBJ2-2	.	CASGPGSGNGGTGELFF	TGTGCTAGTGGTCCGGGGAGCGGGAACGGAGGAACCGGGGAGCTGTTTTTT
TRBV5-1	TRBD1	TRBJ2-5	.	CASSRRQGGRETQYF	TGCGCCAGCAGCAGAAGACAGGGCGGTAGAGAGACCCAGTACTTC
TRBV18	.	TRBJ1-1	.	CASSPEQENTEAFF	TGTGCCAGCTCACCAGAACAGGAAAACACTGAAGCTTTCTTT
TRBV11-2	TRBD1	TRBJ2-3	.	CASSRTGGLTQYF	TGTGCCAGCAGCCGGACAGGTGGTTTGACGCAGTATTTT
TRBV4-2	.	TRBJ2-5	many	CASSQDKETQYF	TGTGCCAGCAGCCAAGATAAAGAGACCCAGTACTTC
TRBV14	.	TRBJ2-4	.	CASSLGGLGVAKNIQYF	TGTGCCAGCAGCCTGGGGGGATTGGGCGTAGCCAAAAACATTCAGTACTTC
TRBV27	TRBD1	TRBJ2-7	.	CASSSPWDRGLYEQYF	TGTGCCAGCAGTTCTCCTTGGGACAGGGGTCTTTACGAGCAGTACTTC
TRBV30	.	TRBJ2-4	.	CAWSVGARDIQYF	TGTGCCTGGAGTGTAGGGGCTAGGGACATTCAGTACTTC